A selection of T cell receptor beta chains follows, all from one sample in a study of vaccination and CD4 T cells after COVID-19. Their target antigens are unknown. Using its own MiXCR run on the PCR reads, TCRdb lists one record per CDR3 protein. This sample has 20,000 to 30,000 distinct CDR3 sequences; 40% to 50% occur once, and the top ten carry 3.5% to 5%. Sequencing used CD4+ T cells from blood, cultured in vitro, obtained about 7 months after SARS-CoV-2 vaccination. Receptor source: a human donor who had recovered from COVID-19. CDR3s include the opening cysteine and the closing phenylalanine or tryptophan. The order of the fields is V gene, clone size, J gene, D gene, CDR3 protein, CDR3 DNA. D genes are given only for firm matches. A clone size is listed for some rows: how often the clone was seen (once, few, many), or a class if it is expanded.

TRBV24-1,NA,TRBJ2-1,NA,CATSDSRGGRWNEQFF,TGTGCCACCAGTGATTCGAGGGGGGGGCGTTGGAATGAGCAGTTCTTC
TRBV7-3,NA,TRBJ2-2,NA,CASSYGDTGELFF,TGTGCCAGCAGCTACGGGGACACCGGGGAGCTGTTTTTT
TRBV20-1,few,TRBJ2-6,NA,CSASLGASGANVLTF,TGCAGTGCTAGTTTGGGGGCGTCCGGGGCCAACGTCCTGACTTTC
TRBV7-2,few,TRBJ1-2,NA,CASSLEGWGDGYTF,TGTGCCAGCAGCTTAGAAGGTTGGGGGGATGGCTACACCTTC
TRBV27,NA,TRBJ2-1,NA,CASLTPGQPPSYNEQFF,TGTGCCAGCCTTACCCCGGGACAACCACCTTCCTACAATGAGCAGTTCTTC
TRBV4-1,NA,TRBJ2-5,TRBD2,CASSQDSFSAGGAETQYF,TGCGCCAGCAGCCAAGATTCCTTTTCAGCGGGAGGGGCGGAGACCCAGTACTTC
TRBV15,NA,TRBJ2-7,TRBD1,CATSSGTGPYEQYF,TGTGCCACCAGCTCCGGGACAGGGCCCTACGAGCAGTACTTC
TRBV21-1,NA,TRBJ2-7,NA,CASSRSGMTYEQYF,TGTGCCAGCAGCCGTAGCGGGATGACCTACGAGCAGTACTTC
TRBV5-1,few,TRBJ1-2,NA,CASSRTLDGYTF,TGCGCCAGCAGCCGGACCCTGGATGGCTACACCTTC
TRBV7-2,NA,TRBJ2-5,TRBD2,CASSWTSGFSETQYF,TGTGCCAGCAGCTGGACTAGCGGGTTTAGTGAGACCCAGTACTTC
TRBV2,NA,TRBJ2-7,NA,CASEAGYEQYF,TGTGCCAGCGAGGCGGGCTACGAGCAGTACTTC
TRBV20-1,few,TRBJ1-2,NA,CSARDHNRDNTNYGYTF,TGCAGTGCTAGAGATCACAACCGGGACAACACTAACTATGGCTACACCTTC
TRBV6-5,NA,TRBJ2-7,TRBD2,CASSFRMTSGSLSSYEQYF,TGTGCCAGCAGTTTTCGGATGACTAGCGGGAGCTTGTCCTCCTACGAGCAGTACTTC
TRBV6-1,NA,TRBJ2-5,TRBD2,CASSQQPGGAQYF,TGTGCCAGCAGTCAACAACCGGGAGGGGCCCAGTACTTC
TRBV7-2,few,TRBJ1-5,NA,CASSPHRDQPQHF,TGTGCCAGCAGCCCGCACAGGGATCAGCCCCAGCATTTT
TRBV11-3,NA,TRBJ2-5,NA,CASSLYSTETQYF,TGTGCCAGCAGCTTATACTCTACAGAGACCCAGTACTTC
TRBV5-1,NA,TRBJ1-2,NA,CASSLDLQGTDGYTF,TGCGCCAGCAGCTTGGACCTACAGGGAACGGACGGCTACACCTTC
TRBV27,few,TRBJ2-1,TRBD2,CASSQSSGRSFEQFF,TGTGCCAGCAGCCAATCTAGCGGGAGGTCTTTTGAGCAGTTCTTC
TRBV20-1,few,TRBJ1-6,NA,CSARDTLDSPLHF,TGCAGTGCTAGAGATACCCTAGATTCACCCCTCCACTTT
TRBV14,NA,TRBJ1-2,TRBD1,CASSQLGTGGSYGYTF,TGTGCCAGCAGCCAACTAGGGACAGGGGGCAGCTATGGCTACACCTTC
TRBV6-5,NA,TRBJ2-5,TRBD2,CASSYRLAGRETQYF,TGTGCCAGCAGTTACCGCCTAGCGGGCCGGGAGACCCAGTACTTC
TRBV7-8,few,TRBJ2-5,NA,CASSTGQGGETQYF,TGTGCCAGCAGCACCGGACAGGGAGGGGAGACCCAGTACTTC